This T cell receptor (beta chain) was observed in a study of blood T cell repertoires in COVID-19. Study details: Samples representing acute and convalescent COVID-19 were sourced from the United States, Italy and Spain. The cDNA or gDNA used as material had been derived from T cells, B-cell-depleted T cells, or PBMCs.

Trimming left V 6 bases short and J 5 bases short, with 23 bases between. Germline lookup yields CDR1 MDHEN and CDR2 SYDVKM. CDR3 length equals 17 residues. Under the authors' procedure: Amplification of reference gene primers provided the estimated nucleated cell counts. Repertoires were generated with immunoSEQ multiplex PCR, while TCRdb's copy carries only in-frame clones and drops some. D and trimming come from the DNA, and the V and J calls and clone size come from that table. The top ten hold around 5.7% of the sample, which has approximately 40,000 clones, 75% to 90% seen once. The rearrangement links TRBV28 to TRBJ1-5; no clear D gene. This receptor was taken from a human donor in a cohort sampled during active COVID-19. Sequenced sample: peripheral blood. For the CDR3, the DNA is TGTGCCAGCAGCTCCCCCCCCCGGGTCCGAAACTATCAGCCCCAGCATTTT. Translated, it gives CASSSPPRVRNYQPQHF.